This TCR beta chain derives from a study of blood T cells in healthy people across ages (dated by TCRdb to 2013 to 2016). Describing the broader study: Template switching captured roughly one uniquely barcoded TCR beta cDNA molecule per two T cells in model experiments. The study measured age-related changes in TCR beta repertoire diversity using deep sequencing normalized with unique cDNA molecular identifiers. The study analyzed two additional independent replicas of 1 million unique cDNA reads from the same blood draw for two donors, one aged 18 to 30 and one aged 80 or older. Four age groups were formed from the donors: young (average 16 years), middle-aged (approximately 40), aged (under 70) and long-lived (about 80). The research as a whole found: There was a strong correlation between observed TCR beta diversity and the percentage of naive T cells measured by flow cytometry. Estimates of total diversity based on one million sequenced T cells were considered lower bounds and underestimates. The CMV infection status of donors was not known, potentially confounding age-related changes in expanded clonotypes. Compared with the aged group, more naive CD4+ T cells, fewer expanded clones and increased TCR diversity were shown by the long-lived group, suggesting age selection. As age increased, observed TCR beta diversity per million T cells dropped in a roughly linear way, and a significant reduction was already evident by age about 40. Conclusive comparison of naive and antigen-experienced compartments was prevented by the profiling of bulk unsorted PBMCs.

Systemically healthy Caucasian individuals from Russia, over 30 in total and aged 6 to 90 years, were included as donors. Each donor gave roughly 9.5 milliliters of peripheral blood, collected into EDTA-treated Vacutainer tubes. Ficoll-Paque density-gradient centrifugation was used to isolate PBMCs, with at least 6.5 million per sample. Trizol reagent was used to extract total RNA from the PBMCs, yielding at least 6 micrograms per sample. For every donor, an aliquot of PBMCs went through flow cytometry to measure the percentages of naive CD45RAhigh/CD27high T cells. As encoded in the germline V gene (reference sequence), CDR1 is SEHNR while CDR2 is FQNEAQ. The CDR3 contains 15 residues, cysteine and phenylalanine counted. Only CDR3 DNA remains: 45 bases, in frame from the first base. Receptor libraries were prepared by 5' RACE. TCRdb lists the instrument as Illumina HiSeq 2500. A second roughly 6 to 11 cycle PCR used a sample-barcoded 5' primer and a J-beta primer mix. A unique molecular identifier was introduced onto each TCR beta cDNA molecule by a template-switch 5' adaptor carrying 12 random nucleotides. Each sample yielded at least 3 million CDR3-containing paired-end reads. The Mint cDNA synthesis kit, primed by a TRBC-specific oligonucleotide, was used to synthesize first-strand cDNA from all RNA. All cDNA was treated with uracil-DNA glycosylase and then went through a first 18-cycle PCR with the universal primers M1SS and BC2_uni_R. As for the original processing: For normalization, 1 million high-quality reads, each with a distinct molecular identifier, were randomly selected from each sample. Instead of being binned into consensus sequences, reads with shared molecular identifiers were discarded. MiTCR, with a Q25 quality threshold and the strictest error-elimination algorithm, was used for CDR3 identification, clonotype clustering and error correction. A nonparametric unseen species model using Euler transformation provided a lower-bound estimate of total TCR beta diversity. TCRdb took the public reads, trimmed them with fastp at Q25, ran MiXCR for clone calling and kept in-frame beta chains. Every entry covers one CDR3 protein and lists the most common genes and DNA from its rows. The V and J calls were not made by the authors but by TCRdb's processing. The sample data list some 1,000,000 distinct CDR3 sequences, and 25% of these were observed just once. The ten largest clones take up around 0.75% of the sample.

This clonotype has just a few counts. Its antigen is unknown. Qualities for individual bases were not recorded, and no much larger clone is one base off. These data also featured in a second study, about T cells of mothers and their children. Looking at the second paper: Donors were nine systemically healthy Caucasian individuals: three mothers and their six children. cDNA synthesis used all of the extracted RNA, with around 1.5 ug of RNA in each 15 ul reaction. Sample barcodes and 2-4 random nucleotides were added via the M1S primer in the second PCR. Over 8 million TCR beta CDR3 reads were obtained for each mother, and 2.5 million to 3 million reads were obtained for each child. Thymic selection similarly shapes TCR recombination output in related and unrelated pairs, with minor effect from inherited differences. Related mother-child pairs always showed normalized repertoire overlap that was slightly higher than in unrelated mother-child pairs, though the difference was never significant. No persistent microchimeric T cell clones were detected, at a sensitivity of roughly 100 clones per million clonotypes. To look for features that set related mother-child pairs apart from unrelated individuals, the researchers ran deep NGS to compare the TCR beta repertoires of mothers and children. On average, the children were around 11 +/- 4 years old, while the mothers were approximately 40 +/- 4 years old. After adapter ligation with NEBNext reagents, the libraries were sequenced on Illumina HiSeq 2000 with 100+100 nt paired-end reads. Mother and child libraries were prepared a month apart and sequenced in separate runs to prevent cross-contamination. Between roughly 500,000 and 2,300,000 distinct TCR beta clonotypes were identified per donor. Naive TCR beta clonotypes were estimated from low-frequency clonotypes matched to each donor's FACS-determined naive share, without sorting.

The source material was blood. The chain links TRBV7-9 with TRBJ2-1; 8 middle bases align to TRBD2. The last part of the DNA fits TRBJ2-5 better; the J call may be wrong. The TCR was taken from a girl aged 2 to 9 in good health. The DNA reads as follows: TGTGCCAGCAGCGCCCGAGAGCGGGAGCAAGAGACCCAGTACTTC. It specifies CASSAREREQETQYF.